The next 16 T cell receptor beta chains were all read from a single sample in a study of T cells after yellow fever vaccination. TCRdb reprocessed the 5' RACE reads with MiXCR, giving one entry per CDR3 protein. The data contain approximately 250,000 distinct CDR3 sequences, about 7% of them seen just once; the ten biggest clones take up around 1.1%. Sequencing was performed on CD4+ T cells sorted from PBMCs, taken on the day of the yellow fever booster vaccination. The receptor set was obtained from a man aged 25-40 years who received the YFV17D yellow fever vaccine.

The chain recombines TRBV11-2 with TRBJ2-1, with D unclear. Per germline, CDR1 SGHAT and CDR2 FQNNGV. V lost 4 bases to trimming and J lost 7 bases, with 14 bases between them. CDR3 length: 14 residues. The CDR3 nucleotides read TGTGCCAGCAGCTCAAGGCGGAAGAGGAATGAGCAGTTCTTC. This codes for CASSSRRKRNEQFF.

V and J are TRBV20-1 and TRBJ2-5; 7 bases map to TRBD1. The CDR3 has 14 residues. Germline V CDR1 and CDR2: DFQATT, SNEGSKA (reference sequence). V trimming: 5 bases; J trimming: 5 bases; junction bases outside the gene matches: 11. The CDR3 DNA is TGCAGTGCTCCAGGGGGAAGCCTTCGCGAGACCCAGTACTTC. Its protein product is CSAPGGSLRETQYF.

This clonotype was seen only a few times. This chain joins TRBV18 and TRBJ2-5; 7 bases line up with TRBD1. The CDR3 is made up of 14 amino acids. CDR1 is KGHSH, CDR2 LQKENI, per germline. The V gene end was trimmed by 2 bases and the J gene end by 3 bases; junction bases not matched to a gene: 3. The CDR3 DNA reads as TGTGCCAGCTCACCATTTGGACAGGAAGAGACCCAGTACTTC. Its protein product is CASSPFGQEETQYF.

The table lists this clonotype with a few counts. This chain uses TRBV10-3 with TRBJ2-7; 9 nucleotides agree with TRBD1. J gave up 5 bases and V 6 bases, and 11 bases lay outside the gene matches. CDR3 length equals 15 residues. Germline V gene lookup returns CDR1 ENHRY and CDR2 SYGVKD. CDR3 protein: CAIRKGSGQGDEQYF. CDR3 coding DNA: TGTGCCATCAGGAAAGGATCGGGACAGGGCGACGAGCAGTACTTC.

This clonotype was recorded only once. This chain connects TRBV30 to TRBJ2-7, with 8 nucleotides matching TRBD2. Germline CDR1 and CDR2: GTSNPN and SVGIG (reference sequence). V shed 0 bases and J 4 bases; nucleotides not matched to a gene: 8. The CDR3 is made up of 15 amino acids. As DNA, the CDR3 is TGTGCCTGGAGTGTACCCGGGACTAGTAAGTACGAGCAGTACTTC. Protein: CAWSVPGTSKYEQYF.

This clonotype was seen more than once but under ten times. The J gene is TRBJ2-1, the V gene TRBV24-1; D is ambiguous. The germline gives CDR1 KGHDR, CDR2 SFDVKD. The CDR3 loop spans 16 amino acids. Trimming removed 2 bases from V and 0 bases from J, with 10 bases in between. CDR3 nucleotide sequence: TGTGCCACCAGTGATTATGGCGGAAGCTCCTACAATGAGCAGTTCTTC. Its translation: CATSDYGGSSYNEQFF.

This clonotype showed up many times. This rearrangement joins TRBV20-1 to TRBJ2-7; no definite D call. V dropped 3 bases and J dropped 7 bases, with 10 bases sitting between them. The germline V gene has CDR1 DFQATT and CDR2 SNEGSKA (reference sequence). The CDR3 is made up of 11 amino acids. This CDR3 reads CSASMTGEQYF. CDR3 sequence (DNA): TGCAGTGCTAGTATGACTGGAGAGCAGTACTTC.

This clonotype came up a few times. This chain connects TRBV2 to TRBJ2-7, with D perhaps matching TRBD2 (5 bases). Germline V CDR1 and CDR2: SNHLY, FYNNEI. V was trimmed by 6 bases and J by 6 bases, leaving 12 bases between them. This CDR3 region has 12 residues. This CDR3 reads CASRVLVSEQYF. DNA of the CDR3: TGTGCCAGCAGGGTACTAGTGAGCGAGCAGTACTTC.

This clonotype came up many times. The chain carries TRBV12-3 or TRBV12-4 and TRBJ1-2; D gene unclear. The CDR3 length is 13 residues. The V end was cut by 6 bases, the J end by 0 bases, with 8 bases between. Written as DNA, the CDR3 is TGTGCCAGCAGCGGGCAATCTAACTATGGCTACACCTTC. It codes for CASSGQSNYGYTF.

The chain is built from TRBV5-1 and TRBJ1-4; D not resolved. Germline CDR1 reads SGHRS; CDR2 reads YFSETQ. The germline V and J ends were trimmed by 4 bases and 8 bases, with 18 bases remaining between them. The CDR3 runs to 15 residues. CDR3 sequence: CASSARSGVLEKLFF. The CDR3 DNA sequence: TGCGCCAGCAGCGCGCGGTCCGGAGTGCTCGAAAAACTGTTTTTT.

Of note for this clonotype: A read error is possible here, since a much larger clone lies one base away. The CDR3 DNA is TGTGCCAGCAGCTCCAGGACAGCCTACACAGATACGCAGTATTTT. This gives the protein CASSSRTAYTDTQYF. V is TRBV7-6 and J is TRBJ2-3; the D gene is possibly TRBD1 (6 bases). This CDR3 is built from 15 residues. V was pared by 4 bases and J by 2 bases, with 13 bases between. Germline-derived CDR1 and CDR2 are SGHVS and FNYEAQ.

The sample holds a few counts of this clonotype. CDR3 nucleotide sequence: TGCGCCAGCAGCCAAGATCTAGGGAGGCATCAGCCCCAGCATTTT. Its translation: CASSQDLGRHQPQHF. The V gene is TRBV4-3, the J gene TRBJ1-5; D gene uncertain. V dropped 0 bases and J dropped 5 bases, with 11 bases sitting between them. Germline V gene sequence: CDR1 LGHNA, CDR2 YSLEER. This CDR3 is 15 amino acids long.

The V gene is TRBV6-1, the J gene TRBJ2-1, with 9 bases lining up with TRBD2. This CDR3 has 17 residues. The trim removed 6 bases at V and 4 bases at J, leaving 13 bases unmatched. Germline assignment: CDR1 MNHNS and CDR2 SASEGT. The CDR3 DNA reads as TGTGCCAGCAGCGTCGGGGGTAGCGGGAGAAGTTACAATGAGCAGTTCTTC. Protein: CASSVGGSGRSYNEQFF.

This clonotype came up a few times. This chain uses TRBV30 with TRBJ1-2; D call uncertain. This CDR3 is 12 amino acids long. The germline V and J ends were trimmed by 4 bases and 4 bases, with 10 bases remaining between them. The germline V gene encodes CDR1 GTSNPN and CDR2 SVGIG (reference sequence). The DNA of the CDR3 is TGTGCCTGGACCCCGGGAGGCTATGGCTACACCTTC. As protein: CAWTPGGYGYTF.

This clonotype was seen ten or more times. This chain's CDR3 is CASSLLPGQHSQETQYF. The CDR3 DNA reads as TGCGCCAGCAGCTTGCTCCCGGGACAACACTCCCAAGAGACCCAGTACTTC. The J gene is TRBJ2-5, the V gene TRBV5-1; D possibly corresponds to TRBD1 (6 bases). Between the trimmed V and J ends, which lost 1 base and 1 base, there was a span of 17 bases. Germline assignment: CDR1 SGHRS and CDR2 YFSETQ. The CDR3 has 17 residues.

This clonotype was picked up a small number of times. The chain joins TRBV6-1 to TRBJ2-1; D is unclear. The V gene's germline CDR1 is MNHNS and CDR2 SASEGT. Trimming took off 2 bases at V and 3 bases at J, with 2 bases between the two ends. This CDR3 spans 12 amino acids. As DNA, the CDR3 is TGTGCCAGCAGTGAAATCTACAATGAGCAGTTCTTC. As protein: CASSEIYNEQFF.